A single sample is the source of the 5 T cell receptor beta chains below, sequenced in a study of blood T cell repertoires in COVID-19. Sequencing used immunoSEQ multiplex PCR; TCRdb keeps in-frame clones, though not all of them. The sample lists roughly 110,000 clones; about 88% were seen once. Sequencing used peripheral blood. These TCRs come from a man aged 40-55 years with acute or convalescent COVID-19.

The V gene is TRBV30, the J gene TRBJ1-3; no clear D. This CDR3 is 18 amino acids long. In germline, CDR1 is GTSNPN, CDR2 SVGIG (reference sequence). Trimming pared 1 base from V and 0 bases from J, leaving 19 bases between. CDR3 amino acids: CAWSEGVRTPFSGNTIYF. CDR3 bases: TGTGCCTGGAGTGAAGGAGTTCGAACACCTTTCTCTGGAAACACCATATATTTT.

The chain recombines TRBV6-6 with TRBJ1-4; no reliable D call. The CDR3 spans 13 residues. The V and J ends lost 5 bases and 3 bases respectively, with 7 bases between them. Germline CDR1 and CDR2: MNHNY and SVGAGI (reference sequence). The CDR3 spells CASSPIANEKLFF. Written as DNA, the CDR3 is TGTGCCAGCAGTCCAATTGCTAATGAAAAACTGTTTTTT.

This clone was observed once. The chain's CDR3 is CAISSTDRNNEQFF. CDR3 coding DNA: TGTGCCATCAGTTCCACGGACAGAAACAATGAGCAGTTCTTC. The chain combines TRBV10-3 with TRBJ2-1, with D possibly being TRBD1 (6 bases). The CDR3 contains 14 residues. V dropped 5 bases and J dropped 5 bases, with 13 bases sitting between them. Germline CDR1 and CDR2: ENHRY and SYGVKD.

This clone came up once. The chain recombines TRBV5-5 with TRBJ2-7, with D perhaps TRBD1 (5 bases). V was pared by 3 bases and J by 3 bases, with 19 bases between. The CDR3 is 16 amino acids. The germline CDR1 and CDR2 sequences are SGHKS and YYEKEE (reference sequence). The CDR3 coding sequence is TGTGCCAGCAGCTCGGCCCAGGGCGCTGGGGTCTACGAGCAGTACTTC. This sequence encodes CASSSAQGAGVYEQYF.

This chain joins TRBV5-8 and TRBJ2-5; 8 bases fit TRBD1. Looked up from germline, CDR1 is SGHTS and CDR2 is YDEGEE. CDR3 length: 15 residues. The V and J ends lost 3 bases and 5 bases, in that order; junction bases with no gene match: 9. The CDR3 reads CASSSGRGLAETQYF. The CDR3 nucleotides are TGTGCCAGCAGCTCCGGCAGGGGGCTGGCGGAGACCCAGTACTTC. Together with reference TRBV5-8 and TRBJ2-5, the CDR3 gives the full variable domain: EAGVTQSPTHLIKTRGQQATLRCSPISGHTSVYWYQQALGLGLQFLLWYDEGEERNRGNFPPRFSGRQFPNYSSELNVNALELEDSALYLCASSSGRGLAETQYFGPGTRLLVL.